This entry describes one T cell receptor beta chain. What it binds is unknown. Primers included in the PCR were 60 Vbeta and 13 Jbeta primers. The data were produced by immunoSEQ multiplex PCR, yet TCRdb's version contains in-frame clones alone and is incomplete. The top ten hold around 7.1% of the sample, which has about 150,000 clones, 55% to 80% seen once. The data derive from a study of cytomegalovirus exposure and HLA in healthy donors. Study outcomes and limitations: In an earlier analysis, most TCR beta V segments were productive about 87% or about 30% of the time.

V lost 2 bases and J 4 bases, leaving 11 bases between the germline ends. CDR1 and CDR2 from the germline V gene are SGHDT and YYEEEE. CDR3 length: 14 amino acids. This chain joins TRBV5-6 and TRBJ2-3; tentatively, D is TRBD2 (6 bases). The receptor was isolated from an older woman in good health and CMV-seropositive. The sequenced sample consisted of PBMCs. CDR3 sequence reads: CASSFGGNADTQYF. In nucleotides, the CDR3 is TGTGCCAGCAGCTTTGGAGGGAACGCAGATACGCAGTATTTT.